The rows below give T cell receptor beta chains drawn from one sample of a study of tumor-infiltrating lymphocytes in localized non-small cell lung cancer. Assay: immunoSEQ multiplex PCR; the TCRdb copy retains only in-frame clones and omits some. This repertoire shows about 10,000 clones, about three quarters found once; its top ten account for 15% to 20%. Sequencing used uninvolved lung tissue not adjacent to the tumor. These receptors all come from a human donor with non-small cell lung cancer. Both conserved end residues are part of each CDR3. The D gene is left open where the match is weak. Expanded clones are given a class, and other clones once, few, many or no size at all.

TRBJ2-2 | - | 14 | - | TRBV11-1 | CASSPLEGTGELFF | TGTGCCAGCAGCCCCCTAGAGGGCACCGGGGAGCTGTTTTTT
TRBJ1-2 | - | 15 | - | TRBV4-3 | CASSQVKGINYGYTF | TGCGCCAGCAGCCAAGTCAAAGGGATAAACTATGGCTACACCTTC
TRBJ1-2 | - | 12 | - | TRBV2 | CASGLQEYGYTF | TGTGCCAGCGGCCTACAGGAATATGGCTACACCTTC
TRBJ2-7 | - | 13 | - | TRBV5-6 | CASSFWNDYEQYF | TGTGCCAGCAGCTTCTGGAATGACTACGAGCAGTACTTC
TRBJ1-2 | - | 12 | - | TRBV5-4 | CASSRPDSEYTF | TGTGCCAGCAGCCGGCCGGATTCCGAATACACCTTC
TRBJ1-1 | - | 16 | - | TRBV10-1 | CASKRWGQVRNTEAFF | TGCGCCAGCAAAAGGTGGGGGCAAGTTAGGAACACTGAAGCTTTCTTT
TRBJ1-6 | - | 14 | - | TRBV29-1 | CSAKVGSWNSPLHF | TGCAGCGCCAAAGTCGGCAGTTGGAACTCACCCCTCCACTTT
TRBJ2-3 | TRBD2 | 19 | - | TRBV7-9 | CASSLNPPGLAGRTDTQYF | TGTGCCAGCAGCTTAAACCCACCGGGACTAGCGGGCCGCACAGATACGCAGTATTTT
TRBJ2-3 | TRBD2 | 14 | - | TRBV11-3 | CASSLAGGPDTQYF | TGTGCCAGCAGTCTAGCGGGAGGCCCAGATACGCAGTATTTT
TRBJ1-5 | TRBD1 | 13 | - | TRBV29-1 | CSVGPGTGKPQHF | TGCAGCGTTGGTCCCGGGACAGGGAAGCCCCAGCATTTT
TRBJ1-2 | - | 12 | few | TRBV7-2 | CASSLDNYGYTF | TGTGCCAGCAGCTTGGACAATTATGGCTACACCTTC
TRBJ2-6 | - | 14 | once | TRBV29-1 | CSVGQGTGANVLTF | TGCAGCGTTGGGCAGGGGACTGGGGCCAACGTCCTGACTTTC
TRBJ2-7 | - | 11 | medium-sized | TRBV7-9 | CASIGSYEQYF | TGTGCCAGCATCGGCTCCTACGAGCAGTACTTC
TRBJ2-1 | TRBD2 | 15 | few | TRBV7-7 | CASSAGTSGYNEQFF | TGTGCCAGCAGCGCCGGGACTAGCGGCTACAATGAGCAGTTCTTC
TRBJ2-1 | - | 11 | - | TRBV5-1 | CASSLESEQFF | TGCGCCAGCAGCTTGGAGTCGGAGCAGTTCTTC
TRBJ2-3 | TRBD2 | 16 | - | TRBV9 | CASSFGLAGGLDTQYF | TGTGCCAGCAGCTTTGGACTAGCGGGAGGGCTGGATACGCAGTATTTT
TRBJ2-5 | - | 14 | - | TRBV5-1 | CASVRGAGLETQYF | TGCGCCAGCGTCAGGGGGGCGGGATTGGAGACCCAGTACTTC
TRBJ2-2 | - | 13 | - | TRBV5-4 | CASSLLEAGELFF | TGTGCCAGCAGCTTATTAGAGGCCGGGGAGCTGTTTTTT
TRBJ1-2 | - | 15 | - | TRBV9 | CASSRTGSLIYGYTF | TGTGCCAGCAGTCGCACAGGGTCCCTAATATATGGCTACACCTTC
TRBJ2-7 | TRBD1 | 12 | - | TRBV29-1 | CSAGDRTYEQYF | TGCAGCGCCGGGGACAGAACCTACGAGCAGTACTTC
TRBJ2-4 | - | 17 | - | TRBV11-3 | CASSLGRGPLAKNIQYF | TGTGCCAGCAGCTTGGGGCGGGGACCGCTAGCCAAAAACATTCAGTACTTC
TRBJ1-1 | - | 13 | few | TRBV6-4 | CASSLTGNTEAFF | TGTGCCAGCAGTTTGACAGGGAACACTGAAGCTTTCTTT
TRBJ2-1 | TRBD2 | 15 | - | TRBV28 | CASSLTSGAYNEQFF | TGTGCCAGCAGTTTGACTAGCGGGGCGTACAATGAGCAGTTCTTC
TRBJ2-1 | - | 17 | - | TRBV19 | CASSDSTGALSYNEQFF | TGTGCCAGTAGTGACTCGACGGGCGCCCTCTCCTACAATGAGCAGTTCTTC